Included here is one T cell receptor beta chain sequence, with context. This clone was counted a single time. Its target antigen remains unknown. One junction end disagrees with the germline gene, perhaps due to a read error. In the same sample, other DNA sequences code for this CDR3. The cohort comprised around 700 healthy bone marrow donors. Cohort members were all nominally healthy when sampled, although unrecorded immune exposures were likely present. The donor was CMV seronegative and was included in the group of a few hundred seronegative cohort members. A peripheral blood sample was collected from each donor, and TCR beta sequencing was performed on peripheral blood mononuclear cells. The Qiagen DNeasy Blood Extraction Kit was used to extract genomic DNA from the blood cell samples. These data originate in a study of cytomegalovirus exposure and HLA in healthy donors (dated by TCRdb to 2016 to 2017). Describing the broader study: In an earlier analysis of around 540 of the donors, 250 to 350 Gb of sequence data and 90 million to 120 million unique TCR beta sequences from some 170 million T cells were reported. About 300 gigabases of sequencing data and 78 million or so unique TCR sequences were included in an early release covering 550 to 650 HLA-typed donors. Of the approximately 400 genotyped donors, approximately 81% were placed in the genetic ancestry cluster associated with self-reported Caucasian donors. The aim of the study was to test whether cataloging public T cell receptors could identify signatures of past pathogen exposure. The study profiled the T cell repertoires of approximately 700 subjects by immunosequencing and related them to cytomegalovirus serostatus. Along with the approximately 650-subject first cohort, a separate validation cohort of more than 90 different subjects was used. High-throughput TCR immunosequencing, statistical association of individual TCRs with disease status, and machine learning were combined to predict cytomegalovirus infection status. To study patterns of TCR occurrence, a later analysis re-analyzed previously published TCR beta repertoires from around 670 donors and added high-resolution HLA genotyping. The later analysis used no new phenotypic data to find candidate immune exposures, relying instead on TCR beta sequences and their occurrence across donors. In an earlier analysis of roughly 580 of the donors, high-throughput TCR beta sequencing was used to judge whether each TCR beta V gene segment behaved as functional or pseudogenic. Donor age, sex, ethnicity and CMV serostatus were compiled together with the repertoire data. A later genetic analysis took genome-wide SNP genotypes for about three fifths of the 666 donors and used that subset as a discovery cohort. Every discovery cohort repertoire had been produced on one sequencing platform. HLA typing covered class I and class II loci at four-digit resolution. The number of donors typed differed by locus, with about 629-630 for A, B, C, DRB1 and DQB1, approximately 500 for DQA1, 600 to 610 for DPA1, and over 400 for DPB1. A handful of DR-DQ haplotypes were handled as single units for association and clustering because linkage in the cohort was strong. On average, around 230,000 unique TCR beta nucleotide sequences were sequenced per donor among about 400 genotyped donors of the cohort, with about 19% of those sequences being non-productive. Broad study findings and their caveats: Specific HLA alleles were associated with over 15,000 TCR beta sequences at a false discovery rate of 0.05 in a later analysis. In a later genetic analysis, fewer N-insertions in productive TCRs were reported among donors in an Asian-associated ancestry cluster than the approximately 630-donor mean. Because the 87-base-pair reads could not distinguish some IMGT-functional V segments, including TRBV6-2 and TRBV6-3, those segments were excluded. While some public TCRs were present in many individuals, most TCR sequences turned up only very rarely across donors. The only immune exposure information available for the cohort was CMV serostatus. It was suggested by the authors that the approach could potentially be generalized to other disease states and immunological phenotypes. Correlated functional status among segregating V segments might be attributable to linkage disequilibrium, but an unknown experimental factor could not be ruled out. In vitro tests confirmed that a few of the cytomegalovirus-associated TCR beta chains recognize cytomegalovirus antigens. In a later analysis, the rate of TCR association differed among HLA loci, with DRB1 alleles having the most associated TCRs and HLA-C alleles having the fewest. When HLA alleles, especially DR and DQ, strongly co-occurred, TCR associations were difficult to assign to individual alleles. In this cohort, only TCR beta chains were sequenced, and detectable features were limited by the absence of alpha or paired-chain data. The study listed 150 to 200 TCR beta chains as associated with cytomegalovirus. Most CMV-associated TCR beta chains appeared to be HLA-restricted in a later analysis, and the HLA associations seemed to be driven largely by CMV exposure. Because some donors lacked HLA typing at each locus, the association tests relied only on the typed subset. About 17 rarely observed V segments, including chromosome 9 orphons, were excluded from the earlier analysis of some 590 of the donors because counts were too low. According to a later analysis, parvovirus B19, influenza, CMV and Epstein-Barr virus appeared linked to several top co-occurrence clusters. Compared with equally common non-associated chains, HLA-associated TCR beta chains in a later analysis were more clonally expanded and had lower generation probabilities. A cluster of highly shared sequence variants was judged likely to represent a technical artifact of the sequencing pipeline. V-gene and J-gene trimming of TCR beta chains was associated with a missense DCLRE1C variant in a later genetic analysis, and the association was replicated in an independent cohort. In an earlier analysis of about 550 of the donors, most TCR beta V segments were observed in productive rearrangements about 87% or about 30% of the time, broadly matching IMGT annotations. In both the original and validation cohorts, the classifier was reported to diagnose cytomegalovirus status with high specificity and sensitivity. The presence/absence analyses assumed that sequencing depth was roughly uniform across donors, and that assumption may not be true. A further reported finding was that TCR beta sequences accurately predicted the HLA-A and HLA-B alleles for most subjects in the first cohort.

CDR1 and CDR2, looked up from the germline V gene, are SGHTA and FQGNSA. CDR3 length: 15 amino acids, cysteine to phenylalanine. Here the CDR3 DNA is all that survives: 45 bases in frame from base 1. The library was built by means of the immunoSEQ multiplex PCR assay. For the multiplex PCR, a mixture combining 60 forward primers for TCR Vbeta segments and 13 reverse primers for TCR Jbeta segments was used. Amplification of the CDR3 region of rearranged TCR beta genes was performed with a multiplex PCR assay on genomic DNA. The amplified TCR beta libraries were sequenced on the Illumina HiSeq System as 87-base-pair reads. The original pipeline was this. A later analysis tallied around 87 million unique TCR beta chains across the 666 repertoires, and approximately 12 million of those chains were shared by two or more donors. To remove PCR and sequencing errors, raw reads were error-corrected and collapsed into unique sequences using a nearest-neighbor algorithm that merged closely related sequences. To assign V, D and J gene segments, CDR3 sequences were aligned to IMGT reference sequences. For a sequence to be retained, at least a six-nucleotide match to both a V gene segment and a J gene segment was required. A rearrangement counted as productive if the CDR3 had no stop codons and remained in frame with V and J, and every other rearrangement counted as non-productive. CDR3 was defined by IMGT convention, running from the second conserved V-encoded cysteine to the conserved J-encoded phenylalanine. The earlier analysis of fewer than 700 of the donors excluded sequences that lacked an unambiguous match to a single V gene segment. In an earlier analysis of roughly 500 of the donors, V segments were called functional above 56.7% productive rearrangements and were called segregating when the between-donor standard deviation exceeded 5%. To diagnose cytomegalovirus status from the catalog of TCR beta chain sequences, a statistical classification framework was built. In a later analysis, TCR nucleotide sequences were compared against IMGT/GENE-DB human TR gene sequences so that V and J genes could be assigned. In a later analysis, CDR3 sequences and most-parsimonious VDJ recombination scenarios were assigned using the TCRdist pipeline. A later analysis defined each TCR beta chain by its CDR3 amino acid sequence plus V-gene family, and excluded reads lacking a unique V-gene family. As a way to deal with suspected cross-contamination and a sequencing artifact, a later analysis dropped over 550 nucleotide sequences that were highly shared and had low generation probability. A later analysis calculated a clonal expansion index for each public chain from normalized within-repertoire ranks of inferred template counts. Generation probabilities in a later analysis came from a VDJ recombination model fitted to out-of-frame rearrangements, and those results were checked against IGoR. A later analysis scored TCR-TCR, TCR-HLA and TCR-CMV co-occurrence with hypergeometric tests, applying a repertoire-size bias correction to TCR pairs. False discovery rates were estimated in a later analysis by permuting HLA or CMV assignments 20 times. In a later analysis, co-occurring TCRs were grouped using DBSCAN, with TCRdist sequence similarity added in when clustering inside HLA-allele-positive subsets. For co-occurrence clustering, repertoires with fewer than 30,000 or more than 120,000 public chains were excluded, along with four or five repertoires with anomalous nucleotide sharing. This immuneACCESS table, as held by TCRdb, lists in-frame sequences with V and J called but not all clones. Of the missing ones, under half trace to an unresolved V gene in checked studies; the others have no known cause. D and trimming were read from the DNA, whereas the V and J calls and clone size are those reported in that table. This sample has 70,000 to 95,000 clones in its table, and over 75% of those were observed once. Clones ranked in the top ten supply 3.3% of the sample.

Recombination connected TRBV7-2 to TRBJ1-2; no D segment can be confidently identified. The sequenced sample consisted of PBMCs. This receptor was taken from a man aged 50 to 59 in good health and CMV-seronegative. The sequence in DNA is TGTGCCAGTAGCTCTCCCTCAGGATTACGCTATGGCTACACCTTC. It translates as CASSSPSGLRYGYTF.